The 14 T cell receptor beta chains below all came from one sample that was sequenced in a study of T cells after yellow fever vaccination. TCRdb independently ran MiXCR on the 5' RACE reads; one entry per CDR3 protein. This table holds 120,000 or so distinct CDR3 sequences, 13% to 15% found once. This specimen was CD8+ T cells sorted from PBMCs, taken 5 days after the yellow fever booster vaccination. The receptors originated from a man between 18 and 29 years old who received the YFV17D yellow fever vaccine.

This chain connects TRBV15 to TRBJ2-5, with D possibly being TRBD1 or TRBD2 (5 bases each). Germline V gene lookup returns CDR1 LNHNV and CDR2 YYDKDF (reference sequence). This CDR3 is 15 amino acids long. V was pared by 0 bases and J by 5 bases, with 13 bases between. CDR3 sequence reads: CATSRDRGLRETQYF. CDR3 in DNA: TGTGCCACCAGCAGAGATCGGGGCCTCCGGGAGACCCAGTACTTC.

V and J are TRBV19 and TRBJ1-6; 7 bases are shared with TRBD1. CDR1 LNHDA and CDR2 SQIVND come from the germline V gene (reference sequence). The V and J ends lost 4 bases and 5 bases, in that order; junction bases with no gene match: 5. The CDR3 totals 15 residues. The CDR3 DNA sequence: TGTGCCAGTAGTAGAGGGACAGCCGATAATTCACCCCTCCACTTT. Amino acid sequence: CASSRGTADNSPLHF.

The gene calls are TRBV27 and TRBJ2-1; 7 nucleotides match TRBD1. This CDR3 is 12 amino acids long. J gave up 10 bases and V 5 bases, and 5 bases lay outside the gene matches. CDR1 and CDR2 from the germline V gene are MNHEY and SMNVEV (reference sequence). DNA for the CDR3: TGTGCCAGCAGTAGGACAGGCAACGAGCAGTTCTTC. This translates into CASSRTGNEQFF.

J is TRBJ1-1 and V is TRBV5-1, with D possibly matching TRBD1 (6 bases). The CDR3 has 17 amino acids. The germline V and J ends were trimmed by 1 base and 0 bases, with 16 bases remaining between them. Germline V gene sequence: CDR1 SGHRS, CDR2 YFSETQ. For the CDR3, the DNA is TGCGCCAGCAGCTTGAGGGGGTTAGGGTACCTGAACACTGAAGCTTTCTTT. This gives the protein CASSLRGLGYLNTEAFF.

This clonotype was counted between two and nine times. The chain recombines TRBV27 with TRBJ2-1; 8 nucleotides match TRBD1. This CDR3 region has 15 residues. V shed 4 bases, J shed 14 bases, and the junction held 16 bases outside the gene matches. The germline gives CDR1 MNHEY, CDR2 SMNVEV (reference sequence). The CDR3 here is CASSSLSSPGQGEFF. CDR3 nucleotides: TGTGCCAGCAGTTCCCTTTCTTCGCCCGGACAGGGCGAGTTCTTC.

The J gene is TRBJ1-2, the V gene TRBV7-9; D gene ambiguous. Germline V gives CDR1 SEHNR, CDR2 FQNEAQ (reference sequence). This CDR3 has 13 amino acids. Trimming shortened V by 1 base and J by 2 bases, and 5 bases separated the two germline ends. The CDR3: CASSLVGNYGYTF. CDR3 nucleotide sequence: TGTGCCAGCAGCTTAGTCGGAAACTATGGCTACACCTTC.

The V gene is TRBV7-2, the J gene TRBJ2-1; 16 bases agree with TRBD2. The ends lost 5 bases at V and 2 bases at J; junction bases unmatched: 12. The CDR3 has 20 residues. Germline CDR1 and CDR2: SGHTA and FQGNSA. The DNA for the CDR3 is TGTGCCAGCAGCGTACCCCCCGGGACTAGCGGGGGGGTGACCTACAATGAGCAGTTCTTC. It translates to CASSVPPGTSGGVTYNEQFF.

The chain links TRBV6-1 to TRBJ2-7; no clear D gene. Trimming cost V 3 bases and J 3 bases, with 9 bases left between them. The CDR3 contains 13 residues. Germline CDR1 MNHNS, CDR2 SASEGT. This CDR3 reads CASSEGLYYEQYV. The DNA for the CDR3 is TGTGCCAGCAGTGAGGGTCTGTACTACGAGCAGTACGTC.

The sample holds a few counts of this clonotype. An end of the junction differs from the germline gene, which may be a read error. This chain uses TRBV5-1 with TRBJ2-1, with D hard to call. CDR1 SGHRS and CDR2 YFSETQ come from the germline V gene. The CDR3 spans 13 residues. The CDR3, as DNA: TGCGCCAACAGCGTGGACGACTACAATGAGCAGTTCTTC. It translates to CANSVDDYNEQFF.

The rearrangement links TRBV7-9 to TRBJ2-5; D is possibly TRBD1 or TRBD2 (5 bases each). CDR3 length: 13 amino acids. V lost 5 bases, J lost 10 bases, and 17 bases lay in between. Germline values: CDR1 SEHNR, CDR2 FQNEAQ (reference sequence). In nucleotides, the CDR3 is TGTGCCAGCAGCCCTCGGGACCACGCGGACCAGTACTTC. Translated: CASSPRDHADQYF.

This clonotype was observed a few times. This rearrangement joins TRBV30 to TRBJ2-7, with D perhaps TRBD2 (6 bases). The CDR3 loop spans 12 amino acids. Between the trimmed V and J ends, which lost 5 bases and 6 bases, there was a span of 14 bases. CDR1 is GTSNPN, CDR2 SVGIG, per germline (reference sequence). The CDR3 sequence: CAWSWGESEQYF. The CDR3 nucleotides are TGTGCCTGGTCGTGGGGGGAGAGCGAGCAGTACTTC.

This clonotype was seen a handful of times. The chain joins TRBV19 to TRBJ2-7, with D possibly being TRBD1 or TRBD2 (5 bases each). Germline-derived CDR1 and CDR2 are LNHDA and SQIVND (reference sequence). The CDR3 extends over 13 amino acids. V was shortened by 3 bases and J by 4 bases, with 10 bases between the two germline ends. The CDR3 nucleotides are TGTGCCAGTAGTATTTCGTGGGGGTACGAGCAGTACGTC. This sequence encodes CASSISWGYEQYV.

This clonotype was seen a few times. The V gene is TRBV21-1, the J gene TRBJ1-1. TRBV21-1 is labeled a pseudogene. This CDR3 has 13 amino acids. CDR3 coding DNA: TGTGCCATCCTAGACCCGACGGACACTGAAGCTTTCTTT. It specifies CAILDPTDTEAFF.

The V gene is TRBV7-9, the J gene TRBJ1-1; perhaps TRBD1 as D (6 bases). Germline V CDR1 and CDR2: SEHNR, FQNEAQ (reference sequence). The CDR3 spans 13 residues. V was trimmed by 8 bases and J by 1 base, leaving 11 bases between them. The CDR3 DNA reads as TGTGCCAGCTTTGGACAGCAGAACACTGAAGCTTTCTTT. It yields the protein CASFGQQNTEAFF.